The present T cell receptor (beta chain) was sequenced within a study of PD-1 blockade in mismatch repair-deficient tumors. Findings and limits, study-wide: Tumor-resident clones, often undetectable pretreatment in blood, expanded then contracted after pembrolizumab.

The data were produced by immunoSEQ multiplex PCR, yet TCRdb's version contains in-frame clones alone and is incomplete. Of approximately 63,000 clones in the sample, 70% to 90% were seen once. The CDR3 has 16 amino acids. Losses at the gene ends were 2 bases for V and 5 bases for J; bases not matched to a gene: 9. Germline V lookup: CDR1 SQVTM, CDR2 ANQGSEA. Turning to this clone: Its target is not known.

All patients were mismatch repair deficient, assessed by either PCR or immunohistochemistry. Three pembrolizumab responders had their TCRs sequenced. This chain links TRBV29-1 with TRBJ2-1, with 10 bases fitting TRBD1. Sequenced material: peripheral blood, taken 52 weeks after starting pembrolizumab. This clonotype was obtained from an adult with mismatch repair-deficient cancer. As DNA, the CDR3 is TGCAGCGTTGAAAGTCTGACAGGGGGCAGAGACAATGAGCAGTTCTTC. Its translation: CSVESLTGGRDNEQFF.